This entry lists 5 T cell receptor beta chains sequenced from one sample in a study of cytomegalovirus exposure and HLA in healthy donors. PCR involved 60 Vbeta and 13 Jbeta primers. Repertoires were generated with immunoSEQ multiplex PCR, while TCRdb's copy carries only in-frame clones and drops some. The sample data list under 200,000 clones. Sequencing was done on a sample of PBMCs. The receptor source for this set is a man aged 25 to 40 in good health and CMV-seronegative.

The rearrangement joins TRBV19 to TRBJ2-3; TRBD1 might be the D (6 bases). Between the trimmed V and J ends, which lost 5 bases and 3 bases, there was a span of 15 bases. The CDR3 consists of 15 residues. Germline-derived CDR1 and CDR2 are LNHDA and SQIVND (reference sequence). The DNA for the CDR3 is TGTGCCAGTAGTTTAGGTCAGGGGTCAACAGATACGCAGTATTTT. It specifies CASSLGQGSTDTQYF.

J is TRBJ1-1 and V is TRBV19, with D perhaps TRBD1 (5 bases). The CDR3 is 15 amino acids. CDR1 LNHDA and CDR2 SQIVND come from the germline V gene (reference sequence). V lost 4 bases, J lost 1 base, and 13 bases lay in between. CDR3 DNA: TGTGCCAGTAGTACCCTAGGGGAGGGGAACACTGAAGCTTTCTTT. This codes for CASSTLGEGNTEAFF.

The rearrangement joins TRBV6-6 to TRBJ1-2; 8 positions agree with TRBD1. Germline assignment: CDR1 MNHNY and CDR2 SVGAGI (reference sequence). The junction had 2 bases not matched to a gene; V was cut back by 4 bases and J by 4 bases. The CDR3 contains 13 residues. Written as DNA, the CDR3 is TGTGCCAGCAGTTCCGGACAGGGCTATGGCTACACCTTC. Residues: CASSSGQGYGYTF.

This chain connects TRBV30 to TRBJ2-1; 7 bases map to TRBD2. From germline, CDR1 is GTSNPN and CDR2 SVGIG (reference sequence). J gave up 7 bases and V 0 bases, and 9 bases lay outside the gene matches. The CDR3 spans 15 residues. The CDR3 DNA follows: TGTGCCTGGAGTGTACGGGGGGTAGTAGGGAATGAGCAGTTCTTC. This gives the protein CAWSVRGVVGNEQFF.

This sequence joins TRBV7-9 and TRBJ2-3, with 11 bases matching TRBD2. The V gene end was trimmed by 4 bases and the J gene end by 3 bases; junction bases not matched to a gene: 12. The CDR3 length is 18 residues. Germline V CDR1 and CDR2: SEHNR, FQNEAQ (reference sequence). Here the CDR3 reads CASSYYLGTSGRTDTQYF. DNA of the CDR3: TGTGCCAGCAGCTACTACCTCGGGACTAGCGGCAGGACAGATACGCAGTATTTT.